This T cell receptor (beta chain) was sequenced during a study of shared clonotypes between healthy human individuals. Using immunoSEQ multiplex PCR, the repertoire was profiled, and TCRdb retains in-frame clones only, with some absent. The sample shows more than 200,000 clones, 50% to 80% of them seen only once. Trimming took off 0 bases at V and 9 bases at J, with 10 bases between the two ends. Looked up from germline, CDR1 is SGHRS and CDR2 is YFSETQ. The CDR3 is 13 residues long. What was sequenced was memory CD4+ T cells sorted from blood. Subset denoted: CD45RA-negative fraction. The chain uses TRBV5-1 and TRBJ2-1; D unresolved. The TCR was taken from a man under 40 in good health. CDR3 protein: CASSLEFVLEQFF. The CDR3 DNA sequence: TGCGCCAGCAGCTTGGAATTTGTTCTTGAGCAGTTCTTC.